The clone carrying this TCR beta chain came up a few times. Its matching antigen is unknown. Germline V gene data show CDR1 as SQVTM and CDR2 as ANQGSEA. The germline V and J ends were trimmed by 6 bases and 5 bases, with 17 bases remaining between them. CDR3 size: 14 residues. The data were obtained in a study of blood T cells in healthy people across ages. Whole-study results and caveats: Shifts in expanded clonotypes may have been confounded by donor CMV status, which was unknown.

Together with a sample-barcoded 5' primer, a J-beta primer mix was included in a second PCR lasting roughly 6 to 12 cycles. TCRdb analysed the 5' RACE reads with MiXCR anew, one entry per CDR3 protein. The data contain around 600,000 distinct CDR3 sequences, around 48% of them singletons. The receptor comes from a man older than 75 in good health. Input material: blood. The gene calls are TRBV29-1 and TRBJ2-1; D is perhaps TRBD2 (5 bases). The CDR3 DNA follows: TGCAGCGTGAAGGGAGTAAGGAAAAACAATGAGCAGTTCTTC. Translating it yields CSVKGVRKNNEQFF.